This T cell receptor beta chain was recovered during a study of T-cell reconstitution after alpha-beta-depleted transplantation in children. Study findings and constraints: Expanded graft clones numbering several hundred reportedly gave rise to alpha-beta T cells about two months after transplant. Day-60 TCRbeta diversity that was high in some patients was derived from surviving recipient T cells and thymic progenitors. Among T cells one year after transplant, newly produced cells accounted for most counts and diversity.

At least ten counts were recorded for this clonotype. Antigen unknown. Unique molecular identifiers were used in preparing the TCRbeta library. TCRdb reprocessed the PCR reads with MiXCR, giving one entry per CDR3 protein. This repertoire shows about 300,000 distinct CDR3 sequences, roughly a tenth found once; its top ten account for 7.5%. Trimming pared 2 bases from V and 4 bases from J, leaving 17 bases between. The CDR3 runs 16 residues. Per the germline V gene, CDR1 is SGHTA and CDR2 is FQGNSA. The rearrangement uses TRBV7-2 and TRBJ2-5; D unresolved. This specimen was PBMCs, taken before TCRalphabeta/CD19-depleted stem cell transplant. The receptor was derived from a boy in the first two years of life with acute myeloid leukemia, due to receive a stem cell transplant. The chain's CDR3 is CASSLSPSRPGETQYF. CDR3 DNA sequence: TGTGCCAGCAGCTTATCCCCATCCCGACCTGGAGAGACCCAGTACTTC.